Listed here are 9 T cell receptor beta chains from one sample, sequenced in a study of cytomegalovirus exposure and HLA in healthy donors. The PCR used 60 Vbeta and 13 Jbeta primers. Clones were read by immunoSEQ multiplex PCR, and TCRdb kept only the in-frame ones, dropping some. The sample lists approximately 100,000 clones, 60% to 85% occurring once. Specimen: PBMCs. All receptors derive from a woman aged 35 to 49 in good health and CMV-seronegative.

The gene calls are TRBV5-6 and TRBJ1-1; the D is unclear. Between the trimmed V and J ends, which lost 5 bases and 5 bases, there was a span of 16 bases. This CDR3 contains 14 residues. Germline V lookup: CDR1 SGHDT, CDR2 YYEEEE. The CDR3 here is CASSFGRPGTEAFF. For the CDR3, the DNA is TGTGCCAGCAGTTTCGGCCGGCCGGGGACTGAAGCTTTCTTT.

V is TRBV5-1 and J is TRBJ1-1, with D perhaps matching TRBD1 (5 bases). V lost 0 bases and J 6 bases, leaving 12 bases between the germline ends. Germline values: CDR1 SGHRS, CDR2 YFSETQ. The CDR3 contains 14 residues. CDR3 DNA sequence: TGCGCCAGCAGCTTGGCAGGGCCGGTTCCTGAAGCTTTCTTT. Amino acid sequence: CASSLAGPVPEAFF. Combining the CDR3 with reference TRBV5-1 and TRBJ1-1 gives the whole variable domain KAGVTQTPRYLIKTRGQQVTLSCSPISGHRSVSWYQQTPGQGLQFLFEYFSETQRNKGNFPGRFSGRQFSNSRSEMNVSTLELGDSALYLCASSLAGPVPEAFFGQGTRLTVV.

This clone was seen more than once but under ten times. This is likely an artifact of a read error, given a far larger clone one base away. Other DNA variants within this sample encode the same CDR3. V gene TRBV4-2 combines with J gene TRBJ1-2; D possibly corresponds to TRBD1 (6 bases). The length of the CDR3 is 12 residues. Germline V gene sequence: CDR1 LGHNA, CDR2 YNFKEQ. The CDR3 here is CACSLGTPPNTF. In DNA, the CDR3 is TGTGCCTGCAGCCTCGGGACACCCCCTAACACCTTC.

V is TRBV4-1 and J is TRBJ1-5; tentatively, D is TRBD1 (6 bases). Trimming took off 4 bases at V and 7 bases at J, with 14 bases between the two ends. Germline CDR1 and CDR2: MGHRA and YSYEKL. This CDR3 spans 14 amino acids. CDR3 sequence (DNA): TGCGCCAGCAGCCCAGGGACATACGGCCAGCCCCAGCATTTT. Protein: CASSPGTYGQPQHF.

The chain carries TRBV4-2 and TRBJ1-2; TRBD1 is a possible D gene (6 bases). Germline lookup yields CDR1 LGHNA and CDR2 YNFKEQ. There are 16 residues in the CDR3. V was shortened by 1 base and J by 4 bases, with 16 bases between the two germline ends. CDR3 amino acids: CASSQAGAASLYGYTF. The CDR3, as DNA: TGTGCCAGCAGCCAAGCAGGGGCCGCTTCCCTCTATGGCTACACCTTC.

V gene TRBV9 combines with J gene TRBJ2-5, with 9 positions matching TRBD1. V shed 3 bases and J 5 bases; nucleotides not matched to a gene: 8. Germline V gene sequence: CDR1 SGDLS, CDR2 YYNGEE. This CDR3 contains 15 residues. The CDR3 sequence: CASSAPTGGVETQYF. In DNA form, the CDR3 reads TGTGCCAGCAGCGCGCCGACAGGGGGTGTGGAGACCCAGTACTTC.

Points on this clone: Since the CDR3 does not end with the conserved phenylalanine or tryptophan, this likely comes from a read error. The limits of the CDR3 on the DNA are not certain, so only TCRdb's listed CDR3 is given. The chain links TRBV30 to TRBJ1-1; the table's TRBD1 call for D was not verified on the DNA. The CDR3 is 12 amino acids in total, end residues counted. From germline, CDR1 is GTSNPN and CDR2 SVGIG (reference sequence). Here the CDR3 reads CAFIRGSPKALV.

The V and J genes are TRBV30 and TRBJ2-5, with 9 bases identical to TRBD2. The V gene end was trimmed by 2 bases and the J gene end by 5 bases; junction bases not matched to a gene: 9. Looked up from germline, CDR1 is GTSNPN and CDR2 is SVGIG (reference sequence). The CDR3 sequence is 15 residues long. The CDR3 here is CAWSFGGGASETQYF. The CDR3 DNA sequence: TGTGCCTGGAGTTTTGGCGGGGGGGCGTCGGAGACCCAGTACTTC.

The gene calls are TRBV5-1 and TRBJ1-1; the D is unclear. This CDR3 is built from 14 residues. Germline CDR1 and CDR2: SGHRS and YFSETQ. V dropped 2 bases and J dropped 5 bases, with 13 bases sitting between them. Here the CDR3 DNA reads TGCGCCAGCAGCTTTCTTTCGGGAGGAACTGAAGCTTTCTTT. Protein sequence: CASSFLSGGTEAFF.